Listed here are 10 T cell receptor beta chains from one sample, sequenced in a study of blood T cells in healthy people across ages. It was with a sample-barcoded 5' primer and a J-beta primer mix that a second PCR of roughly 7 to 12 cycles was run. Using its own MiXCR run on the 5' RACE reads, TCRdb lists one record per CDR3 protein. The table has roughly 680,000 distinct CDR3 sequences, over 45% seen once. The specimen sequenced was blood. The receptors were sampled from a woman in her fifties or sixties in good health.

The V gene is TRBV4-2, the J gene TRBJ2-7, with a tentative D call TRBD2 (5 bases). This CDR3 is 16 amino acids long. In germline, CDR1 is LGHNA, CDR2 YNFKEQ. V was shortened by 1 base and J by 7 bases, with 20 bases between the two germline ends. The CDR3: CASSQVPGNPSNEQYF. CDR3 coding DNA: TGTGCCAGCAGCCAAGTACCGGGGAATCCCTCCAATGAGCAGTACTTC.

This clonotype was counted only a few times. CDR3 DNA: TGTGCCAGCAGCGAGGGCACCAACTATGGCTACACCTTC. The encoded protein is CASSEGTNYGYTF. The chain has TRBV7-3 and TRBJ1-2; D unresolved. The length of the CDR3 is 13 residues. Trimming took off 5 bases at V and 2 bases at J, with 9 bases between the two ends. CDR1 and CDR2 from the germline V gene are SGHTA and FQGTGA.

The rearrangement uses TRBV14 and TRBJ2-1; D unresolved. CDR1 is SGHDN and CDR2 is FVKESK in the germline V gene. Trimming stripped 2 bases from V and 4 bases from J, with 21 bases between. CDR3 size: 18 residues. CDR3 amino acids: CASSQQRPRSRAYNEQFF. CDR3 DNA: TGTGCCAGCAGCCAACAACGTCCCCGGAGCCGCGCGTACAATGAGCAGTTCTTC.

The chain combines TRBV7-3 with TRBJ2-5; 10 nucleotides align to TRBD2. V was clipped by 4 bases and J by 5 bases; unmatched bases: 7. Looked up from germline, CDR1 is SGHTA and CDR2 is FQGTGA. This CDR3 is 15 amino acids long. CDR3 sequence: CASSYLAGEWETQYF. The CDR3 DNA reads as TGTGCCAGCAGCTACCTAGCGGGAGAGTGGGAGACCCAGTACTTC. Together with reference TRBV7-3 and TRBJ2-5, the CDR3 gives the full variable domain: GAGVSQTPSNKVTEKGKYVELRCDPISGHTALYWYRQSLGQGPEFLIYFQGTGAADDSGLPNDRFFAVRPEGSVSTLKIQRTERGDSAVYLCASSYLAGEWETQYFGPGTRLLVL.

The CDR3 sequence: CSVERGTALSGDTQYF. Written as DNA, the CDR3 is TGCAGCGTCGAGAGAGGGACAGCCCTTAGCGGGGATACGCAGTATTTT. This chain joins TRBV29-1 and TRBJ2-3; TRBD1 or TRBD2 may be the D gene (7 bases each). V was clipped by 6 bases and J by 6 bases, with 25 bases between them. Germline assignment: CDR1 SQVTM and CDR2 ANQGSEA. This CDR3 comprises 16 residues.

The rearrangement joins TRBV29-1 to TRBJ2-1, with 7 bases fitting TRBD2. The J call may be mistaken, given a closer DNA end match to TRBJ2-7. CDR1 is SQVTM and CDR2 is ANQGSEA in the germline V gene. The CDR3 has 14 amino acids. CDR3 sequence reads: CSGLLALESDEQYF. CDR3 DNA sequence: TGCAGCGGTCTACTAGCGCTAGAGAGCGATGAGCAGTACTTC.

The chain has TRBV7-2 and TRBJ2-3; TRBD2 agrees at 10 bases. CDR1 is SGHTA, CDR2 FQGNSA, per germline. The junction had 5 bases not matched to a gene; V was cut back by 5 bases and J by 0 bases. The CDR3 has 16 residues. The CDR3 region has the DNA TGTGCCAGCAGCCTGACTAGCGGGTACAGCACAGATACGCAGTATTTT. Amino acid sequence: CASSLTSGYSTDTQYF.

This clonotype appeared a few times. The rearrangement joins TRBV7-3 to TRBJ2-1; either TRBD1 or TRBD2 may fit D (6 bases each). The CDR3 extends over 12 amino acids. Germline values: CDR1 SGHTA, CDR2 FQGTGA. With 5 bases removed from V and 8 bases from J, the gap between germline ends came to 10 bases. CDR3 amino acids: CASSRGGYEQFF. The CDR3, as DNA: TGTGCCAGCAGCCGAGGGGGGTATGAGCAGTTCTTC.

This clonotype was detected a few times. The CDR3 bases are TGTGCCAGCAGCCGTAGACTAGCGGAAGGCACAGATACGCAGTATTTT. Its translation is CASSRRLAEGTDTQYF. The V and J genes are TRBV4-2 and TRBJ2-3, with 9 bases identical to TRBD2. With 4 bases clipped from V and 1 base from J, the junction kept 6 bases outside the gene matches. CDR1 and CDR2 (germline): LGHNA, YNFKEQ. The CDR3 is 16 residues long.

This rearrangement joins TRBV6-2 or TRBV6-3 to TRBJ1-2; weak D call: TRBD1 (5 bases). Germline CDR1 is MNHEY and CDR2 is SVGEGT. The V end lost 2 bases, the J end lost 5 bases, and 12 bases lay between the germline ends. CDR3 length: 14 residues. Here the CDR3 reads CASSYEFPGYGYTF. CDR3 DNA sequence: TGTGCCAGCAGTTACGAGTTTCCAGGGTATGGCTACACCTTC.